The 14 T cell receptor beta chains listed next were all sequenced from one sample in a study of T cell responses to AZD1222 COVID-19 vaccine. Method: immunoSEQ multiplex PCR; TCRdb's copy keeps in-frame clones and lacks some. This sample has around 100,000 clones, with over 80% found just once. This sample comprised peripheral blood, obtained on day 0 of AZD1222 vaccination. The receptors shown here come from an adult in good health.

V usage is TRBV9 and J usage is TRBJ1-4; TRBD1 might be the D (6 bases). The CDR3 has 17 residues. V was cut by 4 bases and J by 0 bases, with 16 bases left in between. The V gene's germline CDR1 is SGDLS and CDR2 YYNGEE. The CDR3 loop is CASSPLQTGATNEKLFF. For the CDR3, the DNA is TGTGCCAGCAGCCCCCTCCAGACAGGCGCAACTAATGAAAAACTGTTTTTT.

The chain links TRBV5-1 to TRBJ2-1; TRBD2 agrees at 10 bases. The CDR3 covers 17 residues. Germline loops: CDR1 SGHRS, CDR2 YFSETQ. The trim removed 0 bases at V and 2 bases at J, leaving 5 bases unmatched. The CDR3 nucleotides are TGCGCCAGCAGCTTGGTTCCTAGCGGGGGACCCTACAATGAGCAGTTCTTC. As protein: CASSLVPSGGPYNEQFF.

The genes are TRBV7-8 and TRBJ1-1, with TRBD1 as a possible D gene (5 bases). V was shortened by 7 bases and J by 6 bases, with 18 bases between the two germline ends. This CDR3 spans 14 amino acids. CDR1 SGHVS and CDR2 FQNEAQ come from the germline V gene. The chain's CDR3 is CASTGSGIYAEAFF. In DNA, the CDR3 is TGTGCCAGCACCGGGTCAGGGATTTACGCTGAAGCTTTCTTT.

The rearrangement links TRBV15 to TRBJ2-3; 9 bases align to TRBD2. This CDR3 is 16 amino acids long. Germline trimming cut 0 bases from V and 4 bases from J; bases unmatched to any gene: 5. The germline V gene has CDR1 LNHNV and CDR2 YYDKDF (reference sequence). The CDR3: CATSREKAGGPDTQYF. CDR3 in DNA: TGTGCCACCAGCAGAGAAAAGGCGGGAGGGCCAGATACGCAGTATTTT.

This clone was counted a few times. The chain joins TRBV7-9 to TRBJ2-7; the D call may be TRBD1 or TRBD2 (5 bases each). Per the germline V gene, CDR1 is SEHNR and CDR2 is FQNEAQ (reference sequence). This CDR3 is built from 13 residues. Trimming stripped 1 base from V and 6 bases from J, with 10 bases between. The CDR3 protein is CASSLETGLEQYF. In DNA, the CDR3 is TGTGCCAGCAGCTTAGAGACGGGGCTCGAGCAGTACTTC.

J is TRBJ2-7 and V is TRBV29-1; 9 bases match TRBD2. The V and J ends lost 4 bases and 5 bases, in that order; junction bases with no gene match: 9. This CDR3 spans 14 amino acids. CDR1 and CDR2 from the germline V gene are SQVTM and ANQGSEA. CDR3 sequence reads: CSVVVSGSINEQYF. The CDR3 nucleotides read TGCAGCGTTGTGGTTAGCGGGAGTATAAACGAGCAGTACTTC.

The CDR3 reads CASSDFGGEGYEQYF. The CDR3 DNA is TGCGCCAGCAGTGATTTTGGGGGAGAGGGCTACGAGCAGTACTTC. The chain carries TRBV10-1 and TRBJ2-7; D possibly matches TRBD1 or TRBD2 (5 bases each). Germline V gene data show CDR1 as WNHNN and CDR2 as SYGVQD (reference sequence). This CDR3 is 15 amino acids long. The germline V and J ends were trimmed by 3 bases and 3 bases, with 15 bases remaining between them.

The genes are TRBV4-3 and TRBJ1-1; 8 bases fit TRBD1. Unmatched junction bases numbered 7, after V lost 0 bases and J lost 4 bases. The CDR3 sequence is 16 residues long. Germline V gene sequence: CDR1 LGHNA, CDR2 YSLEER. CDR3 region: CASSQDPTGAGTEAFF. The CDR3 DNA sequence: TGCGCCAGCAGCCAAGATCCGACAGGGGCAGGCACTGAAGCTTTCTTT.

The CDR3 reads CASTPGTTYGYTF. The CDR3 coding sequence is TGTGCCAGCACCCCTGGCACAACCTATGGCTACACCTTC. The chain employs TRBV6-5 and TRBJ1-2; D call uncertain. Trimming left V 7 bases short and J 4 bases short, with 13 bases between. This CDR3 contains 13 residues. Germline V gene lookup returns CDR1 MNHEY and CDR2 SVGAGI.

The gene calls are TRBV18 and TRBJ2-1; D is undetermined. The CDR3 sequence is 16 residues long. CDR1 and CDR2 (germline): KGHSH, LQKENI. Between the trimmed V and J ends, which lost 6 bases and 0 bases, there was a span of 15 bases. In DNA form, the CDR3 reads TGTGCCAGCTCGGCCAGCGACCCGAGCTCCTACAATGAGCAGTTCTTC. It encodes CASSASDPSSYNEQFF.

The rearrangement joins TRBV21-1 to TRBJ1-2. TRBV21-1 corresponds to a pseudogene. There are 10 residues in the CDR3. The CDR3 spells CACRGSGYTF. CDR3 bases: TGTGCCTGCCGGGGAAGTGGCTACACCTTC.

This clone was observed a single time. CDR3 loop: CAISDDPGNTEAFF. CDR3 DNA sequence: TGTGCCATCAGTGATGACCCAGGGAACACTGAAGCTTTCTTT. The genes are TRBV10-3 and TRBJ1-1, with D uncertain. There are 14 residues in the CDR3. The germline V gene encodes CDR1 ENHRY and CDR2 SYGVKD. The V end was cut by 3 bases, the J end by 1 base, with 9 bases between.

The chain is built from TRBV7-6 and TRBJ1-3; TRBD1 agrees at 7 bases. Germline V CDR1 and CDR2: SGHVS, FNYEAQ. The trim removed 5 bases at V and 4 bases at J, leaving 5 bases unmatched. The CDR3 consists of 14 residues. This CDR3 is CASSTSTGGNTIYF. The CDR3 nucleotides are TGTGCCAGCAGCACTTCGACAGGGGGAAACACCATATATTTT.

The chain couples TRBV6-5 to TRBJ1-2; 7 nucleotides align to TRBD1. CDR3 length: 14 amino acids. CDR1 is MNHEY and CDR2 is SVGAGI in the germline V gene. Germline trimming cut 8 bases from V and 8 bases from J; bases unmatched to any gene: 14. CDR3 loop: CASEPQGKVGGYTF. CDR3 nucleotides: TGTGCCAGCGAGCCACAGGGGAAGGTTGGCGGCTACACCTTC.